The entry below describes one TCR beta chain. What it binds is not known. The CDR3 consists of 15 residues. J gave up 9 bases and V 2 bases, and 5 bases lay outside the gene matches. The germline gives CDR1 KGHSH, CDR2 LQKENI. This entry belongs to a study of STAT3 mutations in large granular lymphocyte leukemia. Study-wide background: Roughly half of the longitudinally sequenced T-LGLL patients carried detectable canonical activating STAT3 mutations. Whole-study findings and limits: Every T-LGLL patient had at least one immunodominant TCRbeta clonotype.

Method: immunoSEQ multiplex PCR; TCRdb's copy keeps in-frame clones and lacks some. Among some 30,000 clones listed, more than 75% were seen once. Specimen: peripheral blood mononuclear cells. The chain joins TRBV18 to TRBJ2-1; 12 bases match TRBD2. The source of this sequence is a man in his sixties with T-cell large granular lymphocyte leukemia. Some clones in this sample may be carry-over from other donors' samples. The CDR3, as DNA: TGTGCCAGCTCACCAGGACTAGCGGGATGGGGTGAGCAGTTCTTC. This translates into CASSPGLAGWGEQFF.